This T cell receptor beta chain was identified in a study of blood T cell repertoires in COVID-19. In the study's own analysis: Nucleated cell counts were estimated from reference gene primer amplification. Assay used: immunoSEQ multiplex PCR; TCRdb lists only in-frame clones, some missing. The V and J calls and the clone size are those of that table, but D and trimming were determined from the DNA. Counted here are about 200,000 clones, about 85% occurring once; the ten biggest clones make up under 25%. Germline values: CDR1 SGDLS, CDR2 YYNGEE. With 4 bases clipped from V and 11 bases from J, the junction kept 20 bases outside the gene matches. This CDR3 contains 17 residues.

This clonotype originated in a man in his 60s with active or convalescent COVID-19. The chain links TRBV9 to TRBJ2-3; TRBD1 aligns across 9 bases. The specimen sequenced was peripheral blood. The DNA for the CDR3 is TGTGCCAGCAGCCCTACCGAACAGGGGGCGACCTTCCGAGTGCAGTATTTT. It specifies CASSPTEQGATFRVQYF.